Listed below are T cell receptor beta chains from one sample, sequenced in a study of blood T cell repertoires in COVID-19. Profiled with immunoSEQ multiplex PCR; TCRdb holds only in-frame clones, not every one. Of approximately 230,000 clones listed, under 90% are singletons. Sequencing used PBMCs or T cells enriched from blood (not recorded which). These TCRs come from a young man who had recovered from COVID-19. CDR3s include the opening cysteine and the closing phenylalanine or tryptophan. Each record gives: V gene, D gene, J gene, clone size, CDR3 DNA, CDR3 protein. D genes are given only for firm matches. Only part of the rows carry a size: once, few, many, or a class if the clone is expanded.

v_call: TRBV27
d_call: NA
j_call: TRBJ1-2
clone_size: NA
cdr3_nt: TGTGCCAGCAGTTTATCCGGCACTACTAACTATGGCTACACCTTC
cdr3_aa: CASSLSGTTNYGYTF

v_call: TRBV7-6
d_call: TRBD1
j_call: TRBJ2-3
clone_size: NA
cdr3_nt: TGTGCCAGCAGCAAAGGGACAGCCTACCGAGATACGCAGTATTTT
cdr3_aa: CASSKGTAYRDTQYF

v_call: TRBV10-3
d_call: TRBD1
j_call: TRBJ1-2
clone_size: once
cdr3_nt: TGTGCCATCAGAGCTACAGGGGGCGACTATGGCTACACCTTC
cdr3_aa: CAIRATGGDYGYTF

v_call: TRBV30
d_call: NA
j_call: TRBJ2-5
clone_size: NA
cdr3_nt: TGTGCCTGGAGTGCGAAGATTATACTCCAAGAGACCCAGTACTTC
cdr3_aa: CAWSAKIILQETQYF

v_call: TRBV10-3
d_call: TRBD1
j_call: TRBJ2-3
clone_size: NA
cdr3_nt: TGTGCCATCAGGGGCCTGACAGGGGGTGCAGATACGCAGTATTTT
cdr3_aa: CAIRGLTGGADTQYF

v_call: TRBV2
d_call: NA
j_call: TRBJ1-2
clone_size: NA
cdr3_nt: TGTGCCAGCAGTGAAGCGGGTAGGGAGGATGGCTACACCTTC
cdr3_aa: CASSEAGREDGYTF

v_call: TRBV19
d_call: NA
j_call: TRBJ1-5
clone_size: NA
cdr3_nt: TGTGCCAGTAGTAGGGAGAACTATAGCAATCAGCCCCAGCATTTT
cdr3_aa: CASSRENYSNQPQHF

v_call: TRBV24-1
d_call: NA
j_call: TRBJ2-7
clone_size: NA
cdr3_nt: TGTGCCACCAGTGAGCCGGTTTCCTACGAGCAGTACTTC
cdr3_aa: CATSEPVSYEQYF

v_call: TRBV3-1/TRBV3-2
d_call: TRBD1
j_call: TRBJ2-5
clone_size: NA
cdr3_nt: TGTGCCAGCCGGGACAGACTAGAGACCCAGTACTTC
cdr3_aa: CASRDRLETQYF

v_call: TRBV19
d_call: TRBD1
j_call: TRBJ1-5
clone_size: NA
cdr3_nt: TGTGCCAGTAGGCCGGGACAGGGGATCAATCAGCCCCAGCATTTT
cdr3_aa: CASRPGQGINQPQHF

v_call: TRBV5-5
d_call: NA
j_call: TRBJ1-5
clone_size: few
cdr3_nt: TGTGCCAGCAGCTTGTACCGGGGGGGGCAGCCCCAGCATTTT
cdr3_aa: CASSLYRGGQPQHF

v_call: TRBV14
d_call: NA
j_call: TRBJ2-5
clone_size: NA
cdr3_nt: TGTGCCAGCAGCCCAGGGGAGGGGAGCATCCAAGAGACCCAGTACTTC
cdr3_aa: CASSPGEGSIQETQYF

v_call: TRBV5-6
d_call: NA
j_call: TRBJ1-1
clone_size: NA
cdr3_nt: TGTGCCAGCAGCTTGGGGGCGGGGGCCTCTTACGCTTTCTTT
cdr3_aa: CASSLGAGASYAFF

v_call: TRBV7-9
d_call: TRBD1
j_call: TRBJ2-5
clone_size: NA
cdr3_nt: TGTGCCAGCAGCACCCCGGGACAGGGGGCGTCGAAGACCCAGTACTTC
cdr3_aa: CASSTPGQGASKTQYF

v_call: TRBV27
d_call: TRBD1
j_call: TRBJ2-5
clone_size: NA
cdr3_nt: TGTGCCAGCAGTTCTACCAGGACAGGGTTTTACCAAGAGACCCAGTACTTC
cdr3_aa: CASSSTRTGFYQETQYF

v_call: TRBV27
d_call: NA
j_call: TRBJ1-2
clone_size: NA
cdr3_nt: TGTGCCAGCAGTTTAAGGGGAGGCCGTCGCTATGGCTACACCTTC
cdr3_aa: CASSLRGGRRYGYTF

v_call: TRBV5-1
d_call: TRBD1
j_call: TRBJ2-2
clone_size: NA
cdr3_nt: TGCGCCAGCAGCTTTCTAGGACAGGGACTTACCTCGAACACCGGGGAGCTGTTTTTT
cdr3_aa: CASSFLGQGLTSNTGELFF

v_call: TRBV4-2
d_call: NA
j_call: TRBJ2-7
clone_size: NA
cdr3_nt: TGTGCCAGCAGCCAGGATTCATTATATATAACAGGACGTGGGCCCTACGAGCAGTACTTC
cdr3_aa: CASSQDSLYITGRGPYEQYF

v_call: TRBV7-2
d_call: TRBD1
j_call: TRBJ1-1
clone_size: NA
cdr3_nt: TGTGCCAGCAGCTTAGTTCAGGGGGCGGGCACTGAAGCTTTCTTT
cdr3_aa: CASSLVQGAGTEAFF

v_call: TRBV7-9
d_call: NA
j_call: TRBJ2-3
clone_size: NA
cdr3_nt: TGTGCCAGCAGCCTCATAGCCGATACGCAGTATTTT
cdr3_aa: CASSLIADTQYF

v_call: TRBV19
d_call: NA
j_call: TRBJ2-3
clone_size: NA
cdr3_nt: TGTGCCAGTAGTTCGACAGAAGCAGATACGCAGTATTTT
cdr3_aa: CASSSTEADTQYF

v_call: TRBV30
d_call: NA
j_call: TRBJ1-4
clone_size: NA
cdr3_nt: TGTGCCTGGAGTGTAGAGACATTCCTGTTTTTT
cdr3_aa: CAWSVETFLFF

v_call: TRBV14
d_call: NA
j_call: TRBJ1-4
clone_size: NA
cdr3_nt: TGTGCCAGCAGCTCCTCTCGACAGGCAGCAACTAATGAAAAACTGTTTTTT
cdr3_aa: CASSSSRQAATNEKLFF

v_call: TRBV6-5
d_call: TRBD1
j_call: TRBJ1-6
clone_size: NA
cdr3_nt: TGTGCCAGCAGTCGGGACAGAGGAAATTCACCCCTCCACTTT
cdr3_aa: CASSRDRGNSPLHF

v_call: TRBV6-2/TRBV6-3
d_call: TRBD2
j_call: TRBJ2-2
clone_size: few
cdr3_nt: TGTGCCAGCAGTTCCATAGCGGGAGGTGGCGGGGAGCTGTTTTTT
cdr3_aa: CASSSIAGGGGELFF

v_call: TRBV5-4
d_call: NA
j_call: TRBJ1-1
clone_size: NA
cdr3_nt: TGTTCTGCAGGGCTTACTTTGAACACTGAAGCTTTCTTT
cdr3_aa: CSAGLTLNTEAFF

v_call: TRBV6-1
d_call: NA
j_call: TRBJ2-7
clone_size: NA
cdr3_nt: TGTGCCAGCAGTGAAGCGCTCGGAGGTCTGCCCTACGAGCAGTACTTC
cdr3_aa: CASSEALGGLPYEQYF

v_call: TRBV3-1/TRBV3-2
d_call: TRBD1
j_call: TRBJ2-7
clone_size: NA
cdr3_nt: TGTGCCAGCAGCCATAGGGACAGGGGGCAAGGCGAGCAGTACTTC
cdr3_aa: CASSHRDRGQGEQYF

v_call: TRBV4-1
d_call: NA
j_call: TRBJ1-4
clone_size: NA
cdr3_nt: TGCGCCAGCAGCCTGACGGGTAATGAAAAACTGTTTTTT
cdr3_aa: CASSLTGNEKLFF

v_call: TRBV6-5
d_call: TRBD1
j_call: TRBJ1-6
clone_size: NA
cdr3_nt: TGTGCCAGCAAGGAGACACAGGGGGGCAATTCACCCCTCCACTTT
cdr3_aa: CASKETQGGNSPLHF

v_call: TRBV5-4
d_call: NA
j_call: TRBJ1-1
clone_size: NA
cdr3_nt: TGTGCCAGCAGCTGGCCTGAGGGCGCTGAAGCTTTCTTT
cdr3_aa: CASSWPEGAEAFF

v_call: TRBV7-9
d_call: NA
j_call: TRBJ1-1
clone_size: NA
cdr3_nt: TGTGCCAGCAGCTTCCCCCTGCGGGACACTGAAGCTTTCTTT
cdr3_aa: CASSFPLRDTEAFF

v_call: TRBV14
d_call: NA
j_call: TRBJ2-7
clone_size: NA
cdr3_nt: TGTGCCAGCAGCCAAGTTAACGGTCGATACGAGCAGTACTTC
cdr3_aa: CASSQVNGRYEQYF

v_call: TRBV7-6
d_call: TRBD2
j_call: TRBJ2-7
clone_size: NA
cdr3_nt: TGTGCCAGCAGCTTAGTGCGGGAGGGCTGGGAGCAGTACTTC
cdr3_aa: CASSLVREGWEQYF

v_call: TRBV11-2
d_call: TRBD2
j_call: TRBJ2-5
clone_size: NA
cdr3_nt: TGTGCCAGCAGCTTAACACGCGGGGGGGGGCAGACCCAGTACTTC
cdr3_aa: CASSLTRGGGQTQYF

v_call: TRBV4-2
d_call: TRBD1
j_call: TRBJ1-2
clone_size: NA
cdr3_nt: TGTGCCAGCAGCCCGACAGGGGAAGGATCTGGCTACACCTTC
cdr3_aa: CASSPTGEGSGYTF

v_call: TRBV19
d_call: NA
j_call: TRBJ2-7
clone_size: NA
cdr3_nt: TGTGCCAGTAGTATGGCAGCTAGCGCCTCCTACGAGCAGTACTTC
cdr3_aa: CASSMAASASYEQYF

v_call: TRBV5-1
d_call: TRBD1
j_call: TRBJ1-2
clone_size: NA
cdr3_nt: TGCGCCAGCAGCTGGGGGGCGGGACAGGAAGGGGGCTACACCTTC
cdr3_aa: CASSWGAGQEGGYTF

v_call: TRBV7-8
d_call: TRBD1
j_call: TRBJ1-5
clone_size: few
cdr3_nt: TGTGCCAGCAGCTTAGTGGCAGGGGGCAGCAATCAGCCCCAGCATTTT
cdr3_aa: CASSLVAGGSNQPQHF

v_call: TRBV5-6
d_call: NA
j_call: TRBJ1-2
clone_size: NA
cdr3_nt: TGTGCCAGCAGCTTGGCCGGGTCAATCGTAAGCTACACCTTC
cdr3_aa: CASSLAGSIVSYTF